The 28 T cell receptor beta chains reported below all come from one sample, sequenced in a study of blood T cell repertoires in COVID-19. The protocol was immunoSEQ multiplex PCR, while the TCRdb copy is restricted to in-frame clones and leaves out a portion. The profile covers around 71,000 clones, with roughly 76% appearing a single time and 25% to 30% taken by the ten largest. Specimen: peripheral blood. These receptors all come from a woman aged 80 or over with active or convalescent COVID-19.

J is TRBJ1-1 and V is TRBV7-2, with 8 bases identical to TRBD1. CDR1 SGHTA and CDR2 FQGNSA come from the germline V gene. This CDR3 comprises 14 residues. J gave up 5 bases and V 5 bases, and 7 bases lay outside the gene matches. CDR3 sequence (DNA): TGTGCCAGCAGCACAACAGGGGGTCGGACTGAAGCTTTCTTT. Amino acid sequence: CASSTTGGRTEAFF.

The chain uses TRBV5-1 and TRBJ2-3; maybe TRBD2 (6 bases). The CDR3 is made up of 16 amino acids. Germline values: CDR1 SGHRS, CDR2 YFSETQ. V was pared by 0 bases and J by 4 bases, with 15 bases between. In DNA, the CDR3 is TGCGCCAGCAGCTTGGGAACGACTAGATTTTCAGATACGCAGTATTTT. Its protein is CASSLGTTRFSDTQYF.

The chain combines TRBV5-1 with TRBJ1-2, with no clear D. CDR3 length: 12 residues. Germline V gene data show CDR1 as SGHRS and CDR2 as YFSETQ. Trimming shortened V by 2 bases and J by 3 bases, and 5 bases separated the two germline ends. The CDR3 is CASSFEDYGYTF. For the CDR3, the DNA is TGCGCCAGCAGCTTCGAGGACTATGGCTACACCTTC.

V and J are TRBV6-1 and TRBJ1-2; possibly TRBD1 for D (5 bases). Germline V CDR1 and CDR2: MNHNS, SASEGT. This CDR3 is built from 14 residues. With 1 base removed from V and 4 bases from J, the gap between germline ends came to 10 bases. The CDR3 nucleotides are TGTGCCAGCAGTGAAGTCCGGGGGAGCTATGGCTACACCTTC. It codes for CASSEVRGSYGYTF.

The chain combines TRBV5-1 with TRBJ2-2; 7 positions agree with TRBD2. The trim removed 5 bases at V and 2 bases at J, leaving 3 bases unmatched. The CDR3 extends over 14 amino acids. Germline V gives CDR1 SGHRS, CDR2 YFSETQ. CDR3 sequence (DNA): TGCGCCAGCAGTTTGACTAGCAACACCGGGGAGCTGTTTTTT. It specifies CASSLTSNTGELFF.

This clone was observed a few times. The chain combines TRBV6-5 with TRBJ1-2; 7 nucleotides match TRBD1. Germline CDR1 reads MNHEY; CDR2 reads SVGAGI. V was pared by 5 bases and J by 9 bases, with 9 bases of the junction left unmatched. This CDR3 comprises 13 residues. The CDR3 here is CASSPGTAFSYTF. CDR3 sequence (DNA): TGTGCCAGCAGTCCCGGGACAGCTTTCAGCTACACCTTC.

The chain carries TRBV27 and TRBJ2-1; 8 positions agree with TRBD2. The junction had 6 bases not matched to a gene; V was cut back by 3 bases and J by 8 bases. CDR1 is MNHEY, CDR2 SMNVEV, per germline (reference sequence). CDR3 length: 14 amino acids. DNA for the CDR3: TGTGCCAGCAGTTTTTCTGCGGGGGGAGATGAGCAGTTCTTC. Translated, it gives CASSFSAGGDEQFF.

The chain recombines TRBV6-1 with TRBJ1-5; 8 bases fit TRBD1. Per the germline V gene, CDR1 is MNHNS and CDR2 is SASEGT. This CDR3 spans 16 amino acids. The V gene end was trimmed by 4 bases and the J gene end by 4 bases; junction bases not matched to a gene: 9. The CDR3, as DNA: TGTGCCAGCAGTGCCCCCTTGGACAGGGATAATCAGCCCCAGCATTTT. It is translated as CASSAPLDRDNQPQHF.

CDR3 nucleotides: TGTGCCAGCAGTTTCCCAGCGGGGGGGCGGTCAGATACGCAGTATTTT. Translation: CASSFPAGGRSDTQYF. The chain uses TRBV28 and TRBJ2-3; 10 bases fit TRBD2. The length of the CDR3 is 16 residues. Germline CDR1 is MDHEN and CDR2 is SYDVKM. Trimming cost V 3 bases and J 4 bases; bases outside gene matches: 7.

The V and J genes are TRBV7-8 and TRBJ2-3, with 7 bases fitting TRBD1. The germline V gene has CDR1 SGHVS and CDR2 FQNEAQ. V shed 1 base and J 3 bases; nucleotides not matched to a gene: 4. This CDR3 is built from 15 residues. The CDR3 coding sequence is TGTGCCAGCAGCTTAGAGGGGGCGTCGACAGATACGCAGTATTTT. Translation gives CASSLEGASTDTQYF.

This clone appeared a single time. This chain joins TRBV7-8 and TRBJ2-7; D not resolved. The CDR3 sequence is 12 residues long. Germline V gene lookup returns CDR1 SGHVS and CDR2 FQNEAQ. With 5 bases removed from V and 7 bases from J, the gap between germline ends came to 12 bases. The CDR3 loop is CASSPATGEQYF. The DNA for the CDR3 is TGTGCCAGCAGCCCAGCGACTGGGGAGCAGTACTTC.

There are a few counts of this clone. The chain has TRBV27 and TRBJ1-4; D is uncertain. The CDR3 runs to 15 residues. V lost 3 bases, J lost 0 bases, and 8 bases lay in between. Looked up from germline, CDR1 is MNHEY and CDR2 is SMNVEV (reference sequence). The CDR3 reads CASSFYRATNEKLFF. The CDR3 coding sequence is TGTGCCAGCAGTTTCTACAGAGCAACTAATGAAAAACTGTTTTTT.

The rearrangement joins TRBV25-1 to TRBJ1-2; D remains ambiguous. This CDR3 comprises 13 residues. Trimming shortened V by 3 bases and J by 2 bases, and 7 bases separated the two germline ends. Germline-derived CDR1 and CDR2 are MGHDK and SYGVNS. CDR3 in amino acids: CASSEAGNYGYTF. The DNA for the CDR3 is TGTGCCAGCAGTGAGGCAGGAAACTATGGCTACACCTTC.

J is TRBJ2-5 and V is TRBV10-2; D possibly corresponds to TRBD1 (6 bases). Trimming pared 4 bases from V and 2 bases from J, leaving 29 bases between. Per germline, CDR1 WSHSY and CDR2 SAAADI. CDR3 length equals 20 residues. This CDR3 is CASSVLGEPSPGQQQETQYF. In DNA form, the CDR3 reads TGCGCCAGCAGTGTTTTGGGAGAGCCAAGTCCGGGACAACAACAAGAGACCCAGTACTTC.

The V gene is TRBV18, the J gene TRBJ2-3; D unresolved. The germline V and J ends were trimmed by 6 bases and 6 bases, with 7 bases remaining between them. In germline, CDR1 is KGHSH, CDR2 LQKENI. The CDR3 contains 11 residues. The CDR3 nucleotides read TGTGCCAGCTCGTCACAGGATACGCAGTATTTT. Translation: CASSSQDTQYF.

This chain uses TRBV5-6 with TRBJ1-5, with 10 bases identical to TRBD1. In germline, CDR1 is SGHDT, CDR2 YYEEEE. CDR3 length: 15 amino acids. Trimming removed 4 bases from V and 6 bases from J; junction bases left unmatched: 7. CDR3 residues: CASSTRGTGAQPQHF. CDR3 sequence (DNA): TGTGCCAGCAGCACACGGGGGACAGGGGCTCAGCCCCAGCATTTT.

The V gene is TRBV2, the J gene TRBJ2-7, with no clear D. This CDR3 contains 11 residues. Trimming pared 7 bases from V and 3 bases from J, leaving 7 bases between. Per germline, CDR1 SNHLY and CDR2 FYNNEI. This chain's CDR3 is CASTFGYEQYF. The DNA for the CDR3 is TGTGCCAGCACCTTCGGCTACGAGCAGTACTTC.

This sequence joins TRBV20-1 and TRBJ2-7; no definite D call. V was cut by 3 bases and J by 10 bases, with 10 bases left in between. Per the germline V gene, CDR1 is DFQATT and CDR2 is SNEGSKA (reference sequence). This CDR3 spans 10 amino acids. CDR3 sequence (DNA): TGCAGTGCTAGGAGCCAGGAACAGTACTTC. Its translation is CSARSQEQYF.

The chain employs TRBV11-2 and TRBJ1-1; perhaps TRBD1 as D (5 bases). V was pared by 4 bases and J by 3 bases, with 18 bases between. The germline V gene has CDR1 SGHAT and CDR2 FQNNGV. This CDR3 is 16 amino acids long. CDR3 loop: CASSSAALGGYTEAFF. The DNA for the CDR3 is TGTGCCAGCAGCTCTGCGGCCCTGGGGGGTTACACTGAAGCTTTCTTT.

CDR3 amino acids: CASSPSRDTQYF. In DNA, the CDR3 is TGTGCCAGCTCACCGTCGAGGGATACGCAGTATTTT. The rearrangement links TRBV18 to TRBJ2-3; D call uncertain. The CDR3 totals 12 residues. The V gene lost 3 bases and the J gene lost 6 bases, with 7 bases spanning the gap. Germline loops: CDR1 KGHSH, CDR2 LQKENI.

The CDR3, as DNA: TGTGCCAGCAGCCTCTTCGGACAGGTTGAAAAACTGTTTTTT. Translation: CASSLFGQVEKLFF. The J gene is TRBJ1-4, the V gene TRBV3-1 (or the pseudogene TRBV3-2); 7 bases agree with TRBD1. Germline V lookup: CDR1 LGHDT, CDR2 YNNKEL (reference sequence). This CDR3 is built from 14 residues. Losses at the gene ends were 4 bases for V and 7 bases for J; bases not matched to a gene: 6.

The genes are TRBV7-9 and TRBJ2-5, with 7 nucleotides matching TRBD2. The CDR3 is 18 residues long. Germline CDR1 SEHNR, CDR2 FQNEAQ (reference sequence). Trimming at V came to 4 bases and at J to 2 bases, leaving 16 bases not matched to a gene. The CDR3 DNA reads as TGTGCCAGCAGCTCCAAAACCAGGGAGGGAGTGAAACAAGAGACCCAGTACTTC. Translation gives CASSSKTREGVKQETQYF.

The genes are TRBV3-1 (or the pseudogene TRBV3-2) and TRBJ2-5, with D possibly matching TRBD2 (6 bases). The V end lost 2 bases, the J end lost 5 bases, and 18 bases lay between the germline ends. The germline V gene has CDR1 LGHDT and CDR2 YNNKEL (reference sequence). CDR3 length: 16 residues. The CDR3 here is CASSQPRLVGAETQYF. The CDR3 nucleotides are TGTGCCAGCAGCCAACCTCGACTAGTTGGGGCGGAGACCCAGTACTTC.

The rearrangement links TRBV5-8 to TRBJ1-2; perhaps TRBD1 as D (5 bases). CDR3 length: 15 amino acids. CDR1 and CDR2 from the germline V gene are SGHTS and YDEGEE. V was trimmed by 4 bases and J by 3 bases, leaving 16 bases between them. The CDR3 protein is CASSPWEGGDYGYTF. In DNA form, the CDR3 reads TGTGCCAGCAGCCCCTGGGAAGGAGGGGACTATGGCTACACCTTC.

This sequence joins TRBV4-3 and TRBJ2-6; no reliable D call. CDR1 and CDR2 from the germline V gene are LGHNA and YSLEER. The length of the CDR3 is 14 residues. The germline V and J ends were trimmed by 4 bases and 0 bases, with 4 bases remaining between them. The CDR3 here is CASSLSSGANVLTF. In DNA, the CDR3 is TGCGCCAGCAGCCTTAGCTCTGGGGCCAACGTCCTGACTTTC.

The chain combines TRBV5-6 with TRBJ1-4; D is perhaps TRBD1 (5 bases). CDR1 SGHDT and CDR2 YYEEEE come from the germline V gene. The ends were cut back, 1 base at V and 6 bases at J, with 13 bases in the middle. This CDR3 comprises 15 residues. This chain's CDR3 is CASSLPQGGHEKLFF. CDR3 sequence (DNA): TGTGCCAGCAGCTTGCCCCAGGGCGGACATGAAAAACTGTTTTTT.

The V gene is TRBV7-2, the J gene TRBJ2-5, with D possibly TRBD1 on 5 matching bases. Trimming took 2 bases from V and 2 from J, leaving 12 bases between them. The CDR3 spans 15 residues. Germline CDR1 and CDR2: SGHTA and FQGNSA. CDR3 DNA: TGTGCCAGCAGCTTACGTACGCACAGGCAAGAGACCCAGTACTTC. This translates into CASSLRTHRQETQYF.

The chain links TRBV19 to TRBJ1-1; no clear D gene. In germline, CDR1 is LNHDA, CDR2 SQIVND (reference sequence). CDR3 size: 15 residues. The ends were cut back, 4 bases at V and 1 base at J, with 13 bases in the middle. The DNA of the CDR3 is TGTGCCAGTAGTAACTTTAGGGAGTGGAACACTGAAGCTTTCTTT. Protein: CASSNFREWNTEAFF.